This entry is about one T cell receptor (beta chain). The data stem from a study of blood T cell repertoires in COVID-19. The table came from immunoSEQ multiplex PCR; TCRdb's copy has only in-frame clones and leaves some out. The sample lists some 240,000 clones, 82% occurring once. Germline CDR1 is LGHDT and CDR2 is YNNKEL (reference sequence). V shed 0 bases, J shed 6 bases, and the junction held 7 bases outside the gene matches. The CDR3 totals 17 residues. This clonotype was obtained from an older woman with COVID-19, enrolled during active disease. The sample comprised peripheral blood. The chain combines TRBV3-1 (or the pseudogene TRBV3-2) with TRBJ2-7, with TRBD2 identical over 14 bases. Here the CDR3 DNA reads TGTGCCAGCAGCCAAGAAGTACCGGGACTAGCGGGAGCCGAGCAGTACTTC. It codes for CASSQEVPGLAGAEQYF.